The entry that follows covers one T cell receptor (beta chain) sequence. The V gene's germline CDR1 is LGHNA and CDR2 YNFKEQ. The CDR3 has 13 residues. Trimming pared 6 bases from V and 0 bases from J, leaving 8 bases between. This specimen comes from a study of blood T cell repertoires in COVID-19. As for the study in general: Italy, Spain and the United States were the sources of the convalescent and acute COVID-19 samples.

Only in-frame clones appear in the TCRdb table, and some are missing; sequencing was by immunoSEQ multiplex PCR. The sample yields more than 150,000 clones, roughly nine tenths seen once. Sequencing input: peripheral blood. This sequence originates from a man in his sixties with acute or convalescent COVID-19. The J gene is TRBJ1-2, the V gene TRBV4-2; weak D call: TRBD1 (5 bases). This CDR3 is CASRTETNYGYTF. The CDR3 DNA sequence: TGTGCCAGCAGGACAGAGACTAACTATGGCTACACCTTC.